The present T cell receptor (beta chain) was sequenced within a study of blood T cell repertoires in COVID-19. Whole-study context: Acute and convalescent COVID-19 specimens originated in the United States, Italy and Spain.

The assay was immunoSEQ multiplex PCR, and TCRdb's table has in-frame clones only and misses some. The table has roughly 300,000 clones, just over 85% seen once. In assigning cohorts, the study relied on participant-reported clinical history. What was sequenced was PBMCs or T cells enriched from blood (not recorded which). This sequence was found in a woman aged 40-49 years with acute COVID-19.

The CDR3 sequence: CASSASTGPETQYF. In DNA, the CDR3 is TGCGCCAGCAGCGCTTCGACAGGGCCGGAGACCCAGTACTTC. The chain uses TRBV5-1 and TRBJ2-5, with 7 nucleotides matching TRBD1. Trimming at V came to 4 bases and at J to 5 bases, leaving 8 bases not matched to a gene. Germline V gives CDR1 SGHRS, CDR2 YFSETQ. CDR3 length: 14 residues.